This TCR beta chain was sequenced in a study of cytotoxic CD8 clonotypes in ibrutinib-treated CLL. About the research overall: The sample average was approximately 280,000 productive templates and 100,000 or so productive rearrangements.

Study conclusions and caveats: Clonality showed a rise at ibrutinib response that reversed toward baseline at progression. Sampling time points were not equivalent between sustained-remission and progressing patients.

Method: immunoSEQ multiplex PCR; TCRdb's copy keeps in-frame clones and lacks some. This sample has about 24,000 clones, with less than 80% found just once. As regards this clone: Antigen specificity is unknown.

Sequencing used PBMCs, obtained before ibrutinib treatment. The origin of this receptor is a human donor with chronic lymphocytic leukemia.

The CDR3 protein is CASRGRWDRAYEQYF. DNA of the CDR3: TGTGCCAGCAGAGGACGGTGGGACAGGGCATACGAGCAGTACTTC. The V call is TRBV5-8, the J call TRBJ2-7; 9 positions agree with TRBD1. The CDR3 length is 15 residues. CDR1 and CDR2 from the germline V gene are SGHTS and YDEGEE. The junction had 10 bases not matched to a gene; V was cut back by 5 bases and J by 4 bases.